This TCR beta chain was captured in a study of vaccination effects on CD4 cells after COVID-19 (dated by TCRdb to between 2022 and 2023). In terms of the full investigation: The ViraFEST assay stimulated PBMC with viral peptide pools and then used TCR sequencing to identify antigen-specific CD4+ T cell clonotypes by expansion. Two doses of either the BNT162b2 or the mRNA-1273 mRNA SARS-CoV-2 vaccine were administered to participants. A few million PBMC per well were cultured with approximately 10 ug/ml peptides in IMDM containing roughly 5% human AB serum, approximately 9.9 IU/ml IL-2 and gentamicin. The study compared SARS-CoV-2 spike-specific CD4+ TCR repertoires before and after mRNA vaccination in COVID-19 convalescent patients and infection-naive vaccine recipients. A total of 10 COVID-19 convalescent patients and several SARS-CoV-2-naive healthy vaccine recipients were included in the full study. Cultures from other donors in the study were sequenced using the Oncomine TCR Beta short-read assay on an Illumina iSeq 100.

Study-level results and caveats: The study was limited by a small number of convalescent patients, and early post-infection timepoints were lacking. At late post-vaccination timepoints, both infection-induced and vaccine-induced clones showed marked clonal contraction, consistent with waning T cell responses. Among healthy vaccine recipients, nearly all vaccine-induced clones were SARS-CoV-2 mono-reactive, and only 1 of 255 was cross-reactive with common cold coronaviruses.

Concerning this clone itself: Its antigen is currently not known. Per-base quality was not reported, and no clone a single base away is much larger than it.

After around ten days of culture, CD4+ T cells were isolated with the EasySep CD4+ T cell isolation kit. Healthy vaccine recipients had no prior SARS-CoV-2 infection, confirmed by negative nucleocapsid antibodies before and after vaccination. On days 3 and 7, half of the culture medium was replaced with fresh IL-2-containing medium. Unless noted otherwise, every peptide stimulation condition was grown in triplicate wells. PBMC were separated from whole blood using Ficoll-Paque Plus gradient centrifugation and were then either cryopreserved at -140C or used fresh. Genomic DNA was extracted from cultured CD4+ T cells with the QIAamp micro DNA kit. There are 15 amino acids in the CDR3, from cysteine to phenylalanine inclusive. The kept DNA is CDR3 alone, 45 bases in frame from the first base. CDR1 and CDR2, looked up from the germline V gene (reference sequence), are MNHEY and SMNVEV. The junction shows trimming of 1 base on V and 5 bases on J, plus 14 bases between the germline ends.

Libraries came from the immunoSEQ multiplex PCR assay. TCR beta CDR3 sequencing was performed on DNA from the cultured, isolated CD4+ T cells. Under the source paper's analysis protocol: Non-productive TCR sequences were discarded, and reads were trimmed to the CDR3 region, with only CDR3s of 7 or more amino acids retained. Antigen-specific clonotypes were identified with the MANAFEST web app by comparing expansion in peptide wells against reference cultures. For clones to be considered positive, expansion at FDR<0.05 versus reference and all other wells, an odds ratio above 5, and a frequency above 0.1% in two replicate wells were required. A clonotype was defined as cross-reactive if the clonotype was significantly expanded both in SARS-CoV-2 spike wells and in at least one common cold coronavirus spike condition. CDR3 similarity was assessed by Levenshtein distance using the stringdist R package, and unrooted trees were constructed with ape in R 3.6.1. Sourced from immuneACCESS, this table was stored by TCRdb with only in-frame sequences that have V and J called. A share of the clones is absent; for the studies checked, an unresolved V gene accounts for under half, and the remainder has no known explanation. V, J and clone size derive from that table, while D and trimming were established from the DNA sequence. The table for this sample lists about 74,000 clones; approximately 71% of them were counted only once. Roughly 1.9% of the sample is held by the ten biggest clonotypes.

The source is a human donor who received a COVID-19 vaccine. Sequenced here: CD4+ T cells from PBMCs cultured without peptide, sampled before COVID-19 vaccination. In this chain, TRBV27 is recombined with TRBJ2-5; the D segment could be TRBD2, given 7 matching bases. CDR3 protein: CASSLLRGAGETQYF. The nucleotides read TGTGCCAGCAGTTTATTACGGGGGGCCGGGGAGACCCAGTACTTC.